The 20 T cell receptor beta chains listed next were all sequenced from one sample in a study of cytomegalovirus exposure and HLA in healthy donors (dated by TCRdb to about 2017). Receptors were amplified or captured by the immunoSEQ multiplex PCR assay. For the multiplex PCR, a mixture combining 60 forward primers for TCR Vbeta segments and 13 reverse primers for TCR Jbeta segments was used. As stored in TCRdb, this immuneACCESS dataset retains in-frame rearrangements with V and J assigned. A fraction of the clones does not appear; measured against another copy, unresolved V genes explain less than half of the discrepancy, and the remainder lacks a known reason. For this sample the table gives about 140,000 clones, of which roughly four fifths were detected only once. Around 9.7% of the sample comes from the top ten. The sequenced sample consisted of PBMCs. The receptors originated from a woman aged 60-75 years in good health and CMV-seropositive.

The chain joins TRBV5-1 to TRBJ2-6; tentative D call: TRBD1 (6 bases). In germline, CDR1 is SGHRS, CDR2 YFSETQ. The ends were cut back, 5 bases at V and 0 bases at J, with 21 bases in the middle. CDR3 length: 19 amino acids. The CDR3 region is CASRIRGGVNPSGANVLTF. In nucleotides, the CDR3 is TGCGCCAGCAGGATTCGAGGGGGTGTGAACCCCTCTGGGGCCAACGTCCTGACTTTC.

V and J are TRBV7-9 and TRBJ2-7; 10 bases match TRBD2. After removal of 5 bases from V and 3 bases from J, the junction contained 13 bases not matched to a gene. Looked up from germline, CDR1 is SEHNR and CDR2 is FQNEAQ (reference sequence). This CDR3 region has 17 residues. Written as DNA, the CDR3 is TGTGCCAGCAGCACCCTGGGAGCGGGAGGGCCTCACTACGAGCAGTACTTC. This translates into CASSTLGAGGPHYEQYF. Full variable domain (rest looked up from reference TRBV7-9 and TRBJ2-7): DTGVSQNPRHKITKRGQNVTFRCDPISEHNRLYWYRQTLGQGPEFLTYFQNEAQLEKSRLLSDRFSAERPKGSFSTLEIQRTEQGDSAMYLCASSTLGAGGPHYEQYFGPGTRLTVT.

V usage is TRBV7-9 and J usage is TRBJ2-3; maybe TRBD2 (6 bases). Trimming removed 0 bases from V and 2 bases from J, with 18 bases in between. The CDR3 contains 18 residues. Germline V CDR1 and CDR2: SEHNR, FQNEAQ (reference sequence). CDR3 region: CASSLAGLVAAITDTQYF. The CDR3, as DNA: TGTGCCAGCAGCTTAGCGGGGTTGGTAGCGGCAATCACAGATACGCAGTATTTT.

This sequence joins TRBV5-6 and TRBJ2-2; 7 bases align to TRBD1. Per the germline V gene, CDR1 is SGHDT and CDR2 is YYEEEE. The junction had 6 bases not matched to a gene; V was cut back by 3 bases and J by 4 bases. The CDR3 length is 15 residues. The CDR3 DNA follows: TGTGCCAGCAGCTCTCCCCCAGGGGGCACCGGGGAGCTGTTTTTT. Its protein product is CASSSPPGGTGELFF.

CDR3 sequence (DNA): TGTGCCAGCAGCCCGAAGACTGTAGAGACCCAGTACTTC. Amino acids: CASSPKTVETQYF. This chain uses TRBV5-4 with TRBJ2-5; D call uncertain. The V end was cut by 4 bases, the J end by 4 bases, with 11 bases between. The CDR3 is 13 amino acids. In germline, CDR1 is SGHNT, CDR2 YYREEE (reference sequence).

This rearrangement joins TRBV2 to TRBJ2-3; D remains ambiguous. Trimming took off 5 bases at V and 5 bases at J, with 8 bases between the two ends. This CDR3 has 12 amino acids. The germline V gene has CDR1 SNHLY and CDR2 FYNNEI. The CDR3 loop reads CASSLTRDTQYF. The CDR3 DNA reads TGTGCCAGCAGTTTGACTCGAGATACGCAGTATTTT. Supplemented by reference TRBV2 and TRBJ2-3, the full variable domain reads EPEVTQTPSHQVTQMGQEVILRCVPISNHLYFYWYRQILGQKVEFLVSFYNNEISEKSEIFDDQFSVERPDGSNFTLKIRSTKLEDSAMYFCASSLTRDTQYFGPGTRLTVL.

This sequence joins TRBV6-5 and TRBJ2-5; 9 bases map to TRBD1. V lost 10 bases, J lost 5 bases, and 14 bases stayed unmatched. Germline CDR1 reads MNHEY; CDR2 reads SVGAGI. This CDR3 is 15 amino acids long. DNA for the CDR3: TGTGCCACCCAGAAATCAACAGGGGGCGTGGAGACCCAGTACTTC. It translates to CATQKSTGGVETQYF.

This clone was picked up one time. This chain connects TRBV5-6 to TRBJ2-7; TRBD2 agrees at 9 bases. CDR1 and CDR2 (germline): SGHDT, YYEEEE. Trimming at V came to 4 bases and at J to 4 bases, leaving 6 bases not matched to a gene. This CDR3 has 14 residues. The DNA of the CDR3 is TGTGCCAGCAGCGAAGGACTAGCGCTATACGAGCAGTACTTC. Amino acid sequence: CASSEGLALYEQYF.

Notes on this clone: The sample contains more than one DNA sequence encoding this CDR3. The genes are TRBV29-1 and TRBJ2-5, with 7 nucleotides matching TRBD2. V dropped 6 bases and J dropped 3; count of bases not matched to a gene: 13. The CDR3 is 15 amino acids. CDR1 and CDR2 from the germline V gene are SQVTM and ANQGSEA. CDR3 nucleotides: TGCAGCGTGACTCTTTCGTGGACTAGAAAAGAGACCCAGTACTTC. This translates into CSVTLSWTRKETQYF.

The V call is TRBV7-2, the J call TRBJ2-5; possibly TRBD2 for D (5 bases). The CDR3 is made up of 14 amino acids. Germline CDR1 is SGHTA and CDR2 is FQGNSA. V lost 1 base to trimming and J lost 4 bases, with 10 bases between them. The CDR3 loop reads CASSLVTGRETQYF. The DNA of the CDR3 is TGTGCCAGCAGCTTAGTTACGGGGAGAGAGACCCAGTACTTC.

The rearrangement joins TRBV7-9 to TRBJ1-4; the D is unclear. CDR1 is SEHNR and CDR2 is FQNEAQ in the germline V gene (reference sequence). The CDR3 runs to 16 residues. V dropped 1 base and J dropped 8 bases, with 17 bases sitting between them. CDR3 in amino acids: CASSLVPGTLGEKLFF. CDR3 bases: TGTGCCAGCAGCTTAGTACCGGGAACGCTGGGGGAAAAACTGTTTTTT.

This sequence joins TRBV4-1 and TRBJ2-3; D may be TRBD2 (7 bases). The germline V gene has CDR1 MGHRA and CDR2 YSYEKL. Deletions cut 6 bases from V and 1 base from J, with 11 bases between. The CDR3 covers 14 residues. The CDR3 DNA sequence: TGCGCCAGCAGGAAAGGGGGGGGCACAGATACGCAGTATTTT. It yields the protein CASRKGGGTDTQYF.

The genes are TRBV4-3 and TRBJ2-7; the match to TRBD2 covers 16 bases. The CDR3 has 21 amino acids. V dropped 0 bases and J dropped 3; count of bases not matched to a gene: 14. Germline V gene data show CDR1 as LGHNA and CDR2 as YSLEER. The CDR3 sequence: CASSQDPPPGLAGGVNYEQYF. CDR3 coding DNA: TGCGCCAGCAGCCAAGATCCACCCCCGGGACTAGCGGGAGGGGTGAACTACGAGCAGTACTTC.

The chain links TRBV28 to TRBJ1-2, with D perhaps matching TRBD1 (5 bases). Deletions cut 4 bases from V and 3 bases from J, with 21 bases between. This CDR3 is built from 17 residues. The germline V gene encodes CDR1 MDHEN and CDR2 SYDVKM. CDR3 amino acids: CASSSFAFIGADYGYTF. The CDR3, as DNA: TGTGCCAGCAGTTCGTTCGCGTTTATTGGGGCCGACTATGGCTACACCTTC.

The chain combines TRBV25-1 with TRBJ1-5; 8 bases line up with TRBD1. Trimming took 3 bases from V and 7 from J; bases not matched to a gene: 8. Germline V gene data show CDR1 as MGHDK and CDR2 as SYGVNS. The CDR3 is made up of 15 amino acids. The CDR3 nucleotides read TGTGCCAGCAGTGACGCGACAGGGGCGGACCAGCCCCAGCATTTT. This gives the protein CASSDATGADQPQHF.

In its sample, this clone was seen a few times. This chain uses TRBV4-3 with TRBJ2-2; 7 nucleotides line up with TRBD1. Germline V gene lookup returns CDR1 LGHNA and CDR2 YSLEER. The CDR3 extends over 17 amino acids. With 1 base clipped from V and 1 base from J, the junction kept 6 bases outside the gene matches. In nucleotides, the CDR3 is TGCGCCAGCAGCCAAGCCCCGGGACAGATGAACACCGGGGAGCTGTTTTTT. The encoded protein is CASSQAPGQMNTGELFF.

The V call is TRBV7-9, the J call TRBJ2-1, with D possibly being TRBD2 (6 bases). Germline CDR1 SEHNR, CDR2 FQNEAQ (reference sequence). This CDR3 spans 15 amino acids. Trimming removed 0 bases from V and 5 bases from J, with 11 bases in between. In DNA, the CDR3 is TGTGCCAGCAGCTTAGCGCCCGGAGGGAACAATGAGCAGTTCTTC. The encoded protein is CASSLAPGGNNEQFF.

The J gene is TRBJ1-5, the V gene TRBV28; D perhaps matches TRBD1 (5 bases). With 8 bases removed from V and 7 bases from J, the gap between germline ends came to 18 bases. The CDR3 loop spans 14 amino acids. The germline gives CDR1 MDHEN, CDR2 SYDVKM. In DNA form, the CDR3 reads TGTGCCAGCGGCCTCGGGGGGGGAGGGCAGCCCCAGCATTTT. This encodes CASGLGGGGQPQHF.

This chain connects TRBV28 to TRBJ2-1; no firm D call. V was shortened by 6 bases and J by 15 bases, with 12 bases between the two germline ends. The length of the CDR3 is 10 residues. The germline V gene encodes CDR1 MDHEN and CDR2 SYDVKM. The CDR3: CASSRVVPFF. CDR3 nucleotides: TGTGCCAGCAGCCGAGTGGTACCGTTCTTC.

The CDR3 DNA sequence: TGTGCCAGCAGTAACGATCAAGCCGAGGAGACCCAGTACTTC. Amino acid sequence: CASSNDQAEETQYF. The chain has TRBV27 and TRBJ2-5; D remains unclear. Germline CDR1 is MNHEY and CDR2 is SMNVEV (reference sequence). The CDR3 length is 14 residues. Trimming removed 5 bases from V and 5 bases from J, with 15 bases in between.